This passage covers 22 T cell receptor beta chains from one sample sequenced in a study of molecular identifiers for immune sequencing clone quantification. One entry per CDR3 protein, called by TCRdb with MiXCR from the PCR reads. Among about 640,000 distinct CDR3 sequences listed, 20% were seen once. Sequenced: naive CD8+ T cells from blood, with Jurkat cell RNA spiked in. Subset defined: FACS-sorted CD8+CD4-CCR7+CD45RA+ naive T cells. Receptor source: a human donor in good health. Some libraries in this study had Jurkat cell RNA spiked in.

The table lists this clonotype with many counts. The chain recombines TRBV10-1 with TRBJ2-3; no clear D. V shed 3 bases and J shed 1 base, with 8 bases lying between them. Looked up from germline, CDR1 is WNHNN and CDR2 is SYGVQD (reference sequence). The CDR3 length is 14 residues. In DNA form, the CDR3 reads TGCGCCAGCAGTGAAGGCAGGCGCACAGATACGCAGTATTTT. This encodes CASSEGRRTDTQYF.

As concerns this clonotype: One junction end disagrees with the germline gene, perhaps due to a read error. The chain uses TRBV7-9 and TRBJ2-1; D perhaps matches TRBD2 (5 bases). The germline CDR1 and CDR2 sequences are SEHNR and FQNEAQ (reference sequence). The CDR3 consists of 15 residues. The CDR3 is CASSPAVLSYNEPFF. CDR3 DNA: TGTGCCAGCAGCCCAGCGGTACTCTCCTACAATGAGCCGTTCTTC.

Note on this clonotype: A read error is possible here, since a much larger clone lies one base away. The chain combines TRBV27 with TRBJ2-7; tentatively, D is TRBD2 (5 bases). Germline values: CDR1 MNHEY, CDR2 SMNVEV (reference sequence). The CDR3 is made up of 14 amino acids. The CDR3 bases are TGTGCCAGCAGTCCGTCGACTACCTCCCACGAGCAGTACTTC. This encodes CASSPSTTSHEQYF.

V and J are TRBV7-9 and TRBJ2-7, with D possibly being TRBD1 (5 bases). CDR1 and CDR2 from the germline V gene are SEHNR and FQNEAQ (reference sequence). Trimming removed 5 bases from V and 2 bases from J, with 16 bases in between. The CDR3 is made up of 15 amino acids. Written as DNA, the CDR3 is TGTGCCAGCAGCCGGACGGACAAACGAGCCTACGAGCAGTACTTC. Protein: CASSRTDKRAYEQYF. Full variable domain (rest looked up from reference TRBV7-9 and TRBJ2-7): DTGVSQNPRHKITKRGQNVTFRCDPISEHNRLYWYRQTLGQGPEFLTYFQNEAQLEKSRLLSDRFSAERPKGSFSTLEIQRTEQGDSAMYLCASSRTDKRAYEQYFGPGTRLTVT.

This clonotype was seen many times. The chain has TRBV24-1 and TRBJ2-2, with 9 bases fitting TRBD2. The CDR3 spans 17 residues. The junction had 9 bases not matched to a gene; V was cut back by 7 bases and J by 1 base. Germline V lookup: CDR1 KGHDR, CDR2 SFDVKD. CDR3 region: CATRTPPSGENTGELFF. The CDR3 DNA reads TGTGCCACCAGGACCCCCCCTAGCGGGGAGAACACCGGGGAGCTGTTTTTT.

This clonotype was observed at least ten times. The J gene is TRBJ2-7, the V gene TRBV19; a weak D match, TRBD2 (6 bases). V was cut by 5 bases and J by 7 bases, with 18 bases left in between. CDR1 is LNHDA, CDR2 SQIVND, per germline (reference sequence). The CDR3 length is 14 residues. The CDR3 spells CASSAGTALLEQYF. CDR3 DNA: TGTGCCAGTAGTGCCGGGACTGCGCTCTTGGAGCAGTACTTC.

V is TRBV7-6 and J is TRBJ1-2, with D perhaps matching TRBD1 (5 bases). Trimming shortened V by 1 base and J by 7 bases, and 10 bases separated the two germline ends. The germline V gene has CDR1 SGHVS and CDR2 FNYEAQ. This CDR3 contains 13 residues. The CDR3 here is CASSLGDSIGYTF. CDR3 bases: TGTGCCAGCAGCTTAGGGGACTCCATTGGCTACACCTTC. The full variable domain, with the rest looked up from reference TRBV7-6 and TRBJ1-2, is GAGVSQSPRYKVTKRGQDVALRCDPISGHVSLYWYRQALGQGPEFLTYFNYEAQQDKSGLPNDRFSAERPEGSISTLTIQRTEQRDSAMYRCASSLGDSIGYTFGSGTRLTVV.

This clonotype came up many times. This CDR3 is CASSIQIAGGPDTQYF. CDR3 bases: TGTGCCAGCAGCATTCAAATAGCGGGGGGGCCTGATACGCAGTATTTT. This chain connects TRBV9 to TRBJ2-3, with 11 positions matching TRBD2. The germline CDR1 and CDR2 sequences are SGDLS and YYNGEE. CDR3 length equals 16 residues. After removal of 4 bases from V and 6 bases from J, the junction contained 10 bases not matched to a gene.

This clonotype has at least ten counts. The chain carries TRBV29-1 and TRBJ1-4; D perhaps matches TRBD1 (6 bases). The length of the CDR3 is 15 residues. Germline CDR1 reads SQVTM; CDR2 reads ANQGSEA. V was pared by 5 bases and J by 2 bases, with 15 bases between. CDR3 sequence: CSVPGGLGTNEKLFF. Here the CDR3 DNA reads TGCAGCGTTCCGGGGGGCTTAGGGACTAATGAAAAACTGTTTTTT.

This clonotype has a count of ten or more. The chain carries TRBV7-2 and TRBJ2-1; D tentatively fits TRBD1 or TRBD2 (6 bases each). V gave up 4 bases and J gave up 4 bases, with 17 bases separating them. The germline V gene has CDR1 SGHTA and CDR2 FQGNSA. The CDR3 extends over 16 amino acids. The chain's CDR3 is CASSSELGGIYNEQFF. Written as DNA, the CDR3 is TGTGCCAGCAGCTCCGAATTGGGGGGCATATACAATGAGCAGTTCTTC.

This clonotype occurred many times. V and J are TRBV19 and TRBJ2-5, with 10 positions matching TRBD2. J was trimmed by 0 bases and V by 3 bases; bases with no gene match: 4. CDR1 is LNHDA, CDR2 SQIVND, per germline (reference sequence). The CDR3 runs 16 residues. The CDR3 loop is CASSIGTSGNQETQYF. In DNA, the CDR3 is TGTGCCAGTAGTATTGGCACTAGCGGGAACCAAGAGACCCAGTACTTC.

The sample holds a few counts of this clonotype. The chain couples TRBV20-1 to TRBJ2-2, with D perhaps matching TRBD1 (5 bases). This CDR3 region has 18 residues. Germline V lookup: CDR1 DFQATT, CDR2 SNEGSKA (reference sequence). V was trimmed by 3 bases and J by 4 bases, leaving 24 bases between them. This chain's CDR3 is CSASRQGVFRVGTGELFF. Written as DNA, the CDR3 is TGCAGTGCTAGTCGTCAAGGGGTATTCCGGGTAGGCACCGGGGAGCTGTTTTTT.

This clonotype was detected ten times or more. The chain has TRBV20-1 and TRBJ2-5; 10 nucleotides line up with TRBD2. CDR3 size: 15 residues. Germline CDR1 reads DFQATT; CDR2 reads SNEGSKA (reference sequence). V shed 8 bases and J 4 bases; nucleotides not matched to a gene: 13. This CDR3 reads CSTPDGAGGRETQYF. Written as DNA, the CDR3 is TGCAGTACTCCTGACGGAGCGGGGGGGCGAGAGACCCAGTACTTC.

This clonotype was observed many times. The CDR3 protein is CAISETRGAYEQYF. Here the CDR3 DNA reads TGTGCCATCAGTGAGACCAGGGGGGCCTACGAGCAGTACTTC. The chain combines TRBV10-3 with TRBJ2-7, with a weak D call TRBD1 (7 bases). This CDR3 spans 14 amino acids. From germline, CDR1 is ENHRY and CDR2 SYGVKD. Trimming took off 2 bases at V and 2 bases at J, with 10 bases between the two ends.

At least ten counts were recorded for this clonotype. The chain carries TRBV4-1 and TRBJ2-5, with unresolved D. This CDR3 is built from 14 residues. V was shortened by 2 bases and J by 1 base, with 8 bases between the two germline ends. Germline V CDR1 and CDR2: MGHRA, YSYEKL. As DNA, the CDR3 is TGCGCCAGCAGCCAAACTGGGTTCCAAGAGACCCAGTACTTC. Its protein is CASSQTGFQETQYF.

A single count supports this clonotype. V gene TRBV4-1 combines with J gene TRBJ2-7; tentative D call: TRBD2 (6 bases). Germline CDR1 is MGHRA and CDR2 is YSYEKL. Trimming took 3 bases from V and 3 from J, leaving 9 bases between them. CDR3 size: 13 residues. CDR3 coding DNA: TGCGCCAGCAGCCACGTGGAGGGCTACGAGCAGTACTTC. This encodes CASSHVEGYEQYF.

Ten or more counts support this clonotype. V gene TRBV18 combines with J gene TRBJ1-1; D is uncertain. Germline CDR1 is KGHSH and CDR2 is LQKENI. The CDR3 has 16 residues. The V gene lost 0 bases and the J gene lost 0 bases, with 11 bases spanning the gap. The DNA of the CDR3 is TGTGCCAGCTCACCACCGGGCCCCCAGTTGAACACTGAAGCTTTCTTT. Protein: CASSPPGPQLNTEAFF.

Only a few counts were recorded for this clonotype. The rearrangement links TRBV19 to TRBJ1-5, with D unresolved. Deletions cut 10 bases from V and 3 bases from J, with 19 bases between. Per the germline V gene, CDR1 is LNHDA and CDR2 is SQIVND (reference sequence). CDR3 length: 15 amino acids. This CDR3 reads CATQQSRSTNQPQHF. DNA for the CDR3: TGTGCCACCCAACAATCCCGGAGTACCAATCAGCCCCAGCATTTT.

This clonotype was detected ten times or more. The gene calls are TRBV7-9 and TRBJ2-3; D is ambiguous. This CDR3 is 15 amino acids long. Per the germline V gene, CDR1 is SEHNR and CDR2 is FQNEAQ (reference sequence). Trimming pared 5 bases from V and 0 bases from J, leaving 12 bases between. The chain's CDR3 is CASSTSGRSTDTQYF. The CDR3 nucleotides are TGTGCCAGCAGCACCTCCGGGCGCAGCACAGATACGCAGTATTTT.

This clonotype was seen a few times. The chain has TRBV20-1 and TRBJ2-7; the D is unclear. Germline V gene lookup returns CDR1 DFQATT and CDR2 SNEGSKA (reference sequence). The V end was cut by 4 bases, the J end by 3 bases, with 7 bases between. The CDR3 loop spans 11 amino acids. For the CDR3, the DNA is TGCAGTGCTACGTTTCACTACGAGCAGTACTTC. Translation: CSATFHYEQYF.

For the CDR3, the DNA is TGCGCCAGCCCACACGGCAAAAATCCGAACACCGGGGAGCTGTTTTTT. Translation gives CASPHGKNPNTGELFF. The genes are TRBV5-1 and TRBJ2-2, with D unresolved. The CDR3 totals 16 residues. V lost 7 bases to trimming and J lost 0 bases, with 16 bases between them. Germline assignment: CDR1 SGHRS and CDR2 YFSETQ.

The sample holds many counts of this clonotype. The CDR3 reads CSVVWDEQYF. CDR3 nucleotides: TGCAGCGTTGTATGGGACGAGCAGTACTTC. The gene calls are TRBV29-1 and TRBJ2-7; no clear D gene. Trimming removed 4 bases at V and 5 bases at J, with 6 bases between. The germline V gene encodes CDR1 SQVTM and CDR2 ANQGSEA. The CDR3 totals 10 residues.